Listed here are 18 T cell receptor beta chains from one sample, sequenced in a study of memory CD4+ T cells and cytomegalovirus serostatus. Single viable CD3+CD4+CD8-CD45RO+ cells were sorted as the memory CD4+ T cells. Clones were read by immunoSEQ multiplex PCR, and TCRdb kept only the in-frame ones, dropping some. The data hold approximately 63,000 clones, with around 82% observed a single time. Sample: memory CD4+ T cells from blood. The source is an adult in good health and CMV-seronegative. Some clones in this sample may be carry-over from other donors' samples.

The chain joins TRBV10-2 to TRBJ2-1; 9 bases fit TRBD2. The CDR3 totals 16 residues. The germline V gene encodes CDR1 WSHSY and CDR2 SAAADI. Trimming at V came to 2 bases and at J to 6 bases, leaving 8 bases not matched to a gene. This CDR3 reads CASSEPAGGSGNEQFF. The DNA for the CDR3 is TGCGCCAGCAGTGAGCCGGCGGGGGGGAGCGGCAATGAGCAGTTCTTC.

The chain recombines TRBV21-1 with TRBJ2-1; the table's D call of TRBD1 was not tested on the DNA. TRBV21-1 is a documented pseudogene. The CDR3 length is 15 residues. In DNA form, the CDR3 reads TGTGCCAGCAGCAAAGGGGGGACAGGGGGATATGAGCAGTTCTTC. Residues: CASSKGGTGGYEQFF.

This rearrangement joins TRBV7-2 to TRBJ1-2, with D tentatively TRBD1 (5 bases). The CDR3 loop spans 14 amino acids. V lost 5 bases and J lost 8, with 18 bases in between. Germline V gene sequence: CDR1 SGHTA, CDR2 FQGNSA. CDR3 nucleotide sequence: TGTGCCAGCAGCGATCGGGACCCTTCGGGCGGCTACACCTTC. Translating gives CASSDRDPSGGYTF.

This clone was picked up one time. The chain joins TRBV7-8 to TRBJ1-5, with TRBD1 matching 9 bases. V lost 4 bases, J lost 4 bases, and 8 bases stayed unmatched. CDR3 size: 16 residues. CDR1 is SGHVS, CDR2 FQNEAQ, per germline. The CDR3 DNA sequence: TGTGCCAGCAGCTCGTGGGACAGGGAAGCTAATCAGCCCCAGCATTTT. Its translation: CASSSWDREANQPQHF.

J is TRBJ1-4 and V is TRBV5-4; D unclear. This CDR3 contains 15 residues. Trimming left V 0 bases short and J 8 bases short, with 14 bases between. From germline, CDR1 is SGHNT and CDR2 YYREEE (reference sequence). CDR3 in DNA: TGTGCCAGCAGCTTGGGAACCCTCAGAGCGGAAAAACTGTTTTTT. Its translation is CASSLGTLRAEKLFF.

As concerns this clone: One end of the junction fails to match germline, which may point to a read error. In DNA form, the CDR3 reads TGTGCCAGCAGTTATGACATGAACACTGAAGCTTTCTTT. Its protein product is CASSYDMNTEAFF. The chain uses TRBV10-3 and TRBJ1-1; D is ambiguous. Germline CDR1 reads ENHRY; CDR2 reads SYGVKD. CDR3 length: 13 amino acids.

The J gene is TRBJ1-1, the V gene TRBV11-2; 10 bases align to TRBD1. The CDR3 runs to 15 residues. The trim removed 4 bases at V and 6 bases at J, leaving 8 bases unmatched. Germline CDR1 reads SGHAT; CDR2 reads FQNNGV. CDR3 residues: CASSSPWDRGPEAFF. The CDR3 nucleotides are TGTGCCAGCAGCTCCCCTTGGGACAGGGGCCCTGAAGCTTTCTTT. The full variable domain, completed using reference TRBV11-2 and TRBJ1-1, is EAGVAQSPRYKIIEKRQSVAFWCNPISGHATLYWYQQILGQGPKLLIQFQNNGVVDDSQLPKDRFSAERLKGVDSTLKIQPAKLEDSAVYLCASSSPWDRGPEAFFGQGTRLTVV.

This rearrangement joins TRBV28 to TRBJ2-5, with no clear D. This CDR3 has 13 residues. Germline CDR1 and CDR2: MDHEN and SYDVKM. V dropped 3 bases and J dropped 4 bases, with 9 bases sitting between them. This chain's CDR3 is CASSFPSLETQYF. In DNA form, the CDR3 reads TGTGCCAGCAGTTTTCCCTCCCTAGAGACCCAGTACTTC.

This clone showed up just once. The chain carries TRBV7-9 and TRBJ2-5, with 10 bases identical to TRBD1. Germline lookup yields CDR1 SEHNR and CDR2 FQNEAQ (reference sequence). V trimming: 1 base; J trimming: 3 bases; junction bases outside the gene matches: 5. The CDR3 extends over 16 amino acids. CDR3 region: CASSLGDRGLKETQYF. Here the CDR3 DNA reads TGTGCCAGCAGCTTAGGGGACAGGGGTCTTAAAGAGACCCAGTACTTC.

The chain is built from TRBV25-1 and TRBJ2-1; unclear D gene. The CDR3 length is 15 residues. CDR1 is MGHDK, CDR2 SYGVNS, per germline. With 6 bases removed from V and 4 bases from J, the gap between germline ends came to 16 bases. The CDR3 sequence: CASSRLTQIYNEQFF. As DNA, the CDR3 is TGTGCCAGCAGCAGACTTACTCAGATTTACAATGAGCAGTTCTTC.

The chain carries TRBV6-5 and TRBJ2-7; D perhaps matches TRBD1 (6 bases). This CDR3 is built from 13 residues. CDR1 MNHEY and CDR2 SVGAGI come from the germline V gene. Trimming took off 6 bases at V and 3 bases at J, with 12 bases between the two ends. This CDR3 reads CASRQGQFYEQYF. The CDR3 DNA follows: TGTGCCAGCAGGCAAGGACAGTTCTACGAGCAGTACTTC.

The V and J genes are TRBV7-2 and TRBJ2-3; 10 bases match TRBD2. V lost 2 bases to trimming and J lost 0 bases; unmatched junction nucleotides: 5. This CDR3 spans 17 amino acids. CDR1 is SGHTA, CDR2 FQGNSA, per germline. In DNA form, the CDR3 reads TGTGCCAGCAGCTTACTGGGACTAGCGTCTAGCACAGATACGCAGTATTTT. Residues: CASSLLGLASSTDTQYF.

The CDR3 reads CASSIAPGHYGHEQYF. Here the CDR3 DNA reads TGTGCCAGTAGTATAGCGCCGGGACACTACGGCCACGAGCAGTACTTC. The chain links TRBV19 to TRBJ2-7, with a tentative D call TRBD1 (6 bases). The V and J ends lost 1 base and 5 bases respectively, with 18 bases between them. The germline V gene encodes CDR1 LNHDA and CDR2 SQIVND (reference sequence). This CDR3 spans 16 amino acids.

The chain has TRBV5-1 and TRBJ2-5; 10 positions agree with TRBD2. CDR3 length: 13 residues. Germline lookup yields CDR1 SGHRS and CDR2 YFSETQ. Germline trimming cut 6 bases from V and 4 bases from J; bases unmatched to any gene: 3. The CDR3 coding sequence is TGCGCCAGCACAAGCGGGAGGGGAGAGACCCAGTACTTC. Translation gives CASTSGRGETQYF.

This chain links TRBV4-1 with TRBJ2-3; D unclear. CDR1 is MGHRA, CDR2 YSYEKL, per germline. The CDR3 loop spans 13 amino acids. The V end was cut by 1 base, the J end by 5 bases, with 7 bases between. The CDR3 region is CASSQVGGDTQYF. CDR3 DNA: TGCGCCAGCAGCCAAGTGGGCGGAGATACGCAGTATTTT.

V is TRBV5-5 and J is TRBJ2-2, with no clear D. V was shortened by 2 bases and J by 1 base, with 21 bases between the two germline ends. The CDR3 contains 19 residues. From germline, CDR1 is SGHKS and CDR2 YYEKEE (reference sequence). DNA of the CDR3: TGTGCCAGCAGCTTCCGAGAACCCTCCCTTTTTGTGAACACCGGGGAGCTGTTTTTT. Protein product: CASSFREPSLFVNTGELFF.

This chain uses TRBV4-1 with TRBJ2-7; 7 bases fit TRBD1. V was pared by 4 bases and J by 9 bases, with 15 bases of the junction left unmatched. The CDR3 has 15 amino acids. Germline CDR1 is MGHRA and CDR2 is YSYEKL. The chain's CDR3 is CASSPRDSYSTWQYF. The CDR3 region has the DNA TGCGCCAGCAGCCCCCGGGACAGCTACTCTACGTGGCAGTACTTC.

The CDR3 sequence: CASSPHPPSGRASGELFF. The CDR3 DNA reads as TGCGCCAGCAGCCCACATCCTCCCAGCGGGAGGGCCAGCGGGGAGCTGTTTTTT. The J gene is TRBJ2-2, the V gene TRBV5-1, with 10 bases aligning to TRBD2. This CDR3 comprises 18 residues. The trim removed 4 bases at V and 7 bases at J, leaving 16 bases unmatched. Germline values: CDR1 SGHRS, CDR2 YFSETQ.